These 5 T cell receptor beta chains originate from one sample sequenced in a study of blood T cells in healthy people across ages. With a J-beta primer mix and a sample-barcoded 5' primer, a second PCR ran about 7 to 11 cycles. Via MiXCR, TCRdb re-called the 5' RACE reads, giving one row per CDR3 protein. The sample lists 1.6 million or so distinct CDR3 sequences; around 36% were seen once. Sequencing was done on a sample of blood. These receptors were collected from a woman aged 25 to 39 in good health.

This chain connects TRBV20-1 to TRBJ2-7; TRBD1 aligns across 8 bases. The junction had 11 bases not matched to a gene; V was cut back by 5 bases and J by 2 bases. This CDR3 has 15 amino acids. Germline CDR1 is DFQATT and CDR2 is SNEGSKA (reference sequence). In DNA form, the CDR3 reads TGCAGTGCTCCAGAACGGGGACAGGACCCCTACGAGCAGTACTTC. Its translation: CSAPERGQDPYEQYF.

This clonotype was seen more than once but under ten times. In DNA form, the CDR3 reads TGTGCCAGCAGTCCACTTCCGACAGGGGCCCCCTACGAGCAGTACTTC. Its protein product is CASSPLPTGAPYEQYF. The V gene is TRBV27, the J gene TRBJ2-7, with 8 bases aligning to TRBD1. The CDR3 has 16 amino acids. Trimming at V came to 5 bases and at J to 2 bases, leaving 11 bases not matched to a gene. Germline V gene data show CDR1 as MNHEY and CDR2 as SMNVEV (reference sequence).

The chain combines TRBV7-3 with TRBJ2-6; 8 nucleotides line up with TRBD1. Germline V gene data show CDR1 as SGHTA and CDR2 as FQGTGA. The CDR3 runs to 19 residues. J gave up 0 bases and V 6 bases, and 13 bases lay outside the gene matches. CDR3 sequence: CASSPTGTGGDSGANVLTF. Written as DNA, the CDR3 is TGTGCCAGCAGTCCAACGGGTACAGGGGGAGACTCTGGGGCCAACGTCCTGACTTTC.

This rearrangement joins TRBV20-1 to TRBJ2-1; 8 bases agree with TRBD2. The trim removed 5 bases at V and 4 bases at J, leaving 4 bases unmatched. Per germline, CDR1 DFQATT and CDR2 SNEGSKA (reference sequence). The CDR3 runs 13 residues. The CDR3 coding sequence is TGCAGTGCTGCCGGGACTAGTTACAATGAGCAGTTCTTC. This translates into CSAAGTSYNEQFF.

In its sample, this clonotype was seen many times. V gene TRBV7-2 combines with J gene TRBJ2-5; a possible D gene is TRBD2 (6 bases). CDR1 is SGHTA, CDR2 FQGNSA, per germline. Trimming cost V 11 bases and J 2 bases, with 15 bases left between them. This CDR3 contains 13 residues. For the CDR3, the DNA is TGTGCCTCAGCCGGCGGGGCGCAAGAGACCCAGTACTTC. Translated, it gives CASAGGAQETQYF. Full variable domain (outside the CDR3, taken from reference TRBV7-2 and TRBJ2-5): GAGVSQSPSNKVTEKGKDVELRCDPISGHTALYWYRQSLGQGLEFLIYFQGNSAPDKSGLPSDRFSAERTGGSVSTLTIQRTQQEDSAVYLCASAGGAQETQYFGPGTRLLVL.